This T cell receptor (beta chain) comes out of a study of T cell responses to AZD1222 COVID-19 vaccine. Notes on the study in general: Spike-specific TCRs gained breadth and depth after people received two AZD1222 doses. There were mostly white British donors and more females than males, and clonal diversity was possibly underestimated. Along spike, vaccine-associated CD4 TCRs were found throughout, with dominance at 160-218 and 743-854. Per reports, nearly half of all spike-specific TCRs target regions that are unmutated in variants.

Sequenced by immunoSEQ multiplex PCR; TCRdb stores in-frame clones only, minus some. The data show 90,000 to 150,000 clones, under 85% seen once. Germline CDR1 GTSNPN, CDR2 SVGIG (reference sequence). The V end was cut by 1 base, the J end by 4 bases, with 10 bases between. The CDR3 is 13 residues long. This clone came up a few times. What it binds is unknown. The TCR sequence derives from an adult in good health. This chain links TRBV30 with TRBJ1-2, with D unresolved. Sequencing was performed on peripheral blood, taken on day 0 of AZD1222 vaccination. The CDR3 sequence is CAWSGNRLYGYTF. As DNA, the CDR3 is TGTGCCTGGAGTGGGAACCGCCTCTATGGCTACACCTTC. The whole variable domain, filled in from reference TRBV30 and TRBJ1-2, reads SQTIHQWPATLVQPVGSPLSLECTVEGTSNPNLYWYRQAAGRGLQLLFYSVGIGQISSEVPQNLSASRPQDRQFILSSKKLLLSDSGFYLCAWSGNRLYGYTFGSGTRLTVV.